Presented here are 5 T cell receptor beta chains from one specimen sequenced in a study of T cells after yellow fever vaccination. TCRdb re-called the 5' RACE reads through MiXCR, storing one row per CDR3 protein. There are 500,000 to 650,000 distinct CDR3 sequences in the sample; 17% occur only once, and around 15% lies in the top ten. The starting material was PBMCs, obtained about 5 days after the first yellow fever vaccination. Receptors were obtained from a man aged 18-30 years who received the YFV17D yellow fever vaccine.

This clonotype has just a few counts. J is TRBJ2-6 and V is TRBV7-6; D ambiguous. The CDR3 is made up of 14 amino acids. CDR1 and CDR2 (germline): SGHVS, FNYEAQ. Trimming cost V 5 bases and J 2 bases, with 7 bases left between them. The CDR3, as DNA: TGTGCCAGCAGCCCCCGGGCTGGGGCCAACGTCCTGACTTTC. Translation: CASSPRAGANVLTF. Combining the CDR3 with reference TRBV7-6 and TRBJ2-6 gives the whole variable domain GAGVSQSPRYKVTKRGQDVALRCDPISGHVSLYWYRQALGQGPEFLTYFNYEAQQDKSGLPNDRFSAERPEGSISTLTIQRTEQRDSAMYRCASSPRAGANVLTFGAGSRLTVL.

The chain has TRBV3-1 and TRBJ1-2; D call uncertain. This CDR3 has 15 residues. Trimming cost V 5 bases and J 1 base, with 14 bases left between them. Germline CDR1 reads LGHDT; CDR2 reads YNNKEL (reference sequence). The CDR3: CASSWGGIINYGYTF. In nucleotides, the CDR3 is TGTGCCAGCAGCTGGGGAGGGATAATTAACTATGGCTACACCTTC. The whole variable domain, remainder taken from reference TRBV3-1 and TRBJ1-2, is DTAVSQTPKYLVTQMGNDKSIKCEQNLGHDTMYWYKQDSKKFLKIMFSYNNKELIINETVPNRFSPKSPDKAHLNLHINSLELGDSAVYFCASSWGGIINYGYTFGSGTRLTVV.

This rearrangement joins TRBV10-2 to TRBJ2-5, with 9 bases that match TRBD2. CDR3 size: 16 residues. Germline V gene lookup returns CDR1 WSHSY and CDR2 SAAADI. V gave up 9 bases and J gave up 0 bases; unmatched junction bases: 11. The CDR3 spells CASTRAGGPYQETQYF. The CDR3 nucleotides read TGCGCCAGTACTAGAGCGGGGGGACCGTACCAAGAGACCCAGTACTTC.

V is TRBV4-3 and J is TRBJ2-5; TRBD2 aligns across 9 bases. Germline assignment: CDR1 LGHNA and CDR2 YSLEER. V trimming: 0 bases; J trimming: 0 bases; junction bases outside the gene matches: 11. The CDR3 spans 19 residues. The CDR3 loop reads CASSQESGLAYKYQETQYF. The CDR3 DNA follows: TGCGCCAGCAGCCAAGAGTCCGGACTAGCGTACAAGTACCAAGAGACCCAGTACTTC.

This clonotype has only a few counts. J is TRBJ1-2 and V is TRBV6-5; D gene ambiguous. Germline CDR1 MNHEY, CDR2 SVGAGI. This CDR3 is 14 amino acids long. Trimming took off 4 bases at V and 3 bases at J, with 12 bases between the two ends. CDR3 amino acids: CASSSSFGYYGYTF. DNA for the CDR3: TGTGCCAGCAGTTCCAGTTTCGGGTACTATGGCTACACCTTC.